This T cell receptor beta chain was profiled in a study of T-cell reconstitution after alpha-beta-depleted transplantation in children. The TCRbeta library was prepared with unique molecular identifiers. Each CDR3 protein gets one entry after TCRdb re-called the PCR reads with MiXCR. Of 550,000 to 600,000 distinct CDR3 sequences listed, more than 20% were seen once; the top ten hold 14%. Study-level results: Diversity and T-cell counts at one year after transplant derived mostly from new T cells. Where alpha-beta T cells came from about two months after transplant was reportedly several hundred expanded graft clones.

This clonotype was found a few times. Its cognate antigen is unknown. This CDR3 contains 11 residues. Germline lookup yields CDR1 DFQATT and CDR2 SNEGSKA (reference sequence). The V gene lost 6 bases and the J gene lost 3 bases, with 9 bases spanning the gap. Sequenced material: PBMCs, mostly from graft donor cells, taken 360 days after TCRalphabeta/CD19-depleted stem cell transplant. The V call is TRBV20-1, the J call TRBJ2-7; D unresolved. This TCR derives from a boy under two years old who had a stem cell transplant for acute myeloid leukemia, so the T cells may come from the graft donor. The CDR3, as DNA: TGCAGTGCCCTGGACGGCTACGAGCAGTACTTC. Residues: CSALDGYEQYF.